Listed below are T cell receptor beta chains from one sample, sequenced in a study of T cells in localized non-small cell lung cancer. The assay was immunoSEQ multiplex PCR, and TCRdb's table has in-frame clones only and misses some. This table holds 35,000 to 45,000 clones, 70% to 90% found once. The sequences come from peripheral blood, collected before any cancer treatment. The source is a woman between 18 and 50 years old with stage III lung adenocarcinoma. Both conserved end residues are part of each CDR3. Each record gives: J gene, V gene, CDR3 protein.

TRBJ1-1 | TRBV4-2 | CASSQALAGLMNTEAFF
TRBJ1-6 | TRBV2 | CASLREALLSPSPLHF
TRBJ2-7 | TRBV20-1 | CSASRGYEQYF
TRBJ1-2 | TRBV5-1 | CASSPGNYGYTF
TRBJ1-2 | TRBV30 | CASQMATSGYTF
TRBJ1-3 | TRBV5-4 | CASSLENTIYF
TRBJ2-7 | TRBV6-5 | CASSEGSEQYF
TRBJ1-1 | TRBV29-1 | CSVEEAGGPANTEAFF
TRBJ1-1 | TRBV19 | CASSSTPGNGLAFF
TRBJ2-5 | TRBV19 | CASSGGLQRETQYF
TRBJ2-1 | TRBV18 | CASSPTRSGLYNEQFF
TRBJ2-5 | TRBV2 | CASNTGGEGVRVKTQYF
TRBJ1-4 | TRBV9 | CASSVVGGVGEKLFF
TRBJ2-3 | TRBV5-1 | CASSLSRTTDTQYF
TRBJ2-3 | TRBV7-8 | CASSFGTDTQYF
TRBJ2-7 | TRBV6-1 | CASRDRTFDYEQYF
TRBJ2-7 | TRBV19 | CASSSRDRGYEQYF
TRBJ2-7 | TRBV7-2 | CASSLDGAGNYEQYF
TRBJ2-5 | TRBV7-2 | CASSGRTSGWETQYF
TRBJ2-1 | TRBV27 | CASRPGTATSYNEQFF
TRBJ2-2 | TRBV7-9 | CASGSPPVQNTGELFF
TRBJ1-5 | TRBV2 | CASSELGRGQPQHF
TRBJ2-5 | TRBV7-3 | CASSLRGTSVETQYF
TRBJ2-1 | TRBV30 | CAWSVAGNSYNEQFF
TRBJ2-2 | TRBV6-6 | CASSRLGGELFF
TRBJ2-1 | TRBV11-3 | CASSLDWKASGDHNEQFF
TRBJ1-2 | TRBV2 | CASSAQQGSRSGYTF
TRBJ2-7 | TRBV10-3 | CAIISYEQYF
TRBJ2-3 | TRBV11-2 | CASSLIQADTQYF
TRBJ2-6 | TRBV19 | CASRPPGPSSGANVLTF
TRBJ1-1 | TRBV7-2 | CASSVTRDLLGEAFF
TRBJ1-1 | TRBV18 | CASSGLQDTEAFF
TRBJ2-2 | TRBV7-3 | CASSSMVDTGELFF
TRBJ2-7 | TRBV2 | CASSEPEREQYF
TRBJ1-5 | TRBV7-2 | CASSLEDRVEQPQHF
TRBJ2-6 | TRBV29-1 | CSVRAGSSGANVLTF
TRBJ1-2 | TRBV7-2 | CASSLARSSNYGYTF
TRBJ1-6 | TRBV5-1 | CASSLGSPLHF
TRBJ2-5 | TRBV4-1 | CASSQGWGTRETQYF
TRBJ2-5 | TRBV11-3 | CASSRAGGETQYF
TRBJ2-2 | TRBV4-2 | CASSPRPADPNTGELFF